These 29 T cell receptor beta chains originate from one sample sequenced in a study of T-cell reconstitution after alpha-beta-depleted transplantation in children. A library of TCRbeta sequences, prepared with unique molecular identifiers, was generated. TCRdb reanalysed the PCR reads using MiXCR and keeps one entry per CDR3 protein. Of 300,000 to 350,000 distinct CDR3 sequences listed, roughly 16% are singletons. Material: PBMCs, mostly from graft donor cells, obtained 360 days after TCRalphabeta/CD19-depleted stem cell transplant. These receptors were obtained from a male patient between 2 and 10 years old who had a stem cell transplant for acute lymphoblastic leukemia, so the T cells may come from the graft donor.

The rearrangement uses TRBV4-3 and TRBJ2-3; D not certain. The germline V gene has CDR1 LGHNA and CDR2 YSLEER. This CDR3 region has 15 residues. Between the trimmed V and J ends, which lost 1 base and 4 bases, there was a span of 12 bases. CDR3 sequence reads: CASSQARRFADTQYF. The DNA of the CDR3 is TGCGCCAGCAGCCAAGCTCGGCGGTTCGCAGATACGCAGTATTTT.

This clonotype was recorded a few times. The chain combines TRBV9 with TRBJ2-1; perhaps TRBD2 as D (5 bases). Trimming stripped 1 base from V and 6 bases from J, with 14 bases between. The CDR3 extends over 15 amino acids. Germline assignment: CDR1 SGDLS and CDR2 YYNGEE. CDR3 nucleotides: TGTGCCAGCAGCGTAAGGGCTAGCCCGGCCAATGAGCAGTTCTTC. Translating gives CASSVRASPANEQFF.

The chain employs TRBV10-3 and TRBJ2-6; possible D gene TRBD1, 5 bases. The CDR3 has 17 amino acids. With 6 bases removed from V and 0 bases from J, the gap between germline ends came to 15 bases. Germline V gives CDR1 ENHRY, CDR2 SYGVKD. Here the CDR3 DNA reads TGTGCCATCAGCATCACAGGAAACCTCTCTGGGGCCAACGTCCTGACTTTC. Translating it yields CAISITGNLSGANVLTF.

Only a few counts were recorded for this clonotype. The DNA for the CDR3 is TGTGCCAGCAGCCTACCGGGACAGAGGAGCTCCTACGAGCAGTACTTC. It encodes CASSLPGQRSSYEQYF. The rearrangement uses TRBV2 and TRBJ2-7, with TRBD1 matching 7 bases. With V trimmed by 6 bases and J by 0 bases, 11 bases remained unmatched. The CDR3 is 16 residues long. Germline V CDR1 and CDR2: SNHLY, FYNNEI.

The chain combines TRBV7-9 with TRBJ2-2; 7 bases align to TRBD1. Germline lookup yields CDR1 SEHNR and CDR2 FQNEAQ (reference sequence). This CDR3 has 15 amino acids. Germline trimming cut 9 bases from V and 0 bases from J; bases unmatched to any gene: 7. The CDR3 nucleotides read TGTGCCAGTAGGCCTCAGGGGGCGAACACCGGGGAGCTGTTTTTT. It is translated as CASRPQGANTGELFF.

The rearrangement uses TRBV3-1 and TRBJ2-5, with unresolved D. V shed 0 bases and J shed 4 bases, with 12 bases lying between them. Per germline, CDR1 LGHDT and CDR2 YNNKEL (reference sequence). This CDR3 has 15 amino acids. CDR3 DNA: TGTGCCAGCAGCCAAGATCTTTCTGGCGGAGAGACCCAGTACTTC. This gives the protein CASSQDLSGGETQYF.

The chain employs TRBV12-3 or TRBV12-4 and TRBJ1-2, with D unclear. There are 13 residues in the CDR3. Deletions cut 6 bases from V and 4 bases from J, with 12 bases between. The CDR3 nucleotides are TGTGCCAGCAGCCTCACAAGGAGCTATGGCTACACCTTC. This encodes CASSLTRSYGYTF.

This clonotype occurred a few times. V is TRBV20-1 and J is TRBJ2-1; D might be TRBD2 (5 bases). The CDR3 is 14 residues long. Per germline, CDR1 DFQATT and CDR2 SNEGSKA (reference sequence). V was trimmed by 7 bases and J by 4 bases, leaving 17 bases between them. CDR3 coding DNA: TGCAGTGTTGAGCCGCTAGCCGATTACAATGAGCAGTTCTTC. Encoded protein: CSVEPLADYNEQFF.

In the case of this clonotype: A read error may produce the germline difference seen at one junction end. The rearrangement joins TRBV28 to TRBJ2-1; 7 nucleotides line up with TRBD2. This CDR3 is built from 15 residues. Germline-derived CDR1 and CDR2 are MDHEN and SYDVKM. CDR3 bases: TGTCCCAGCAGGCGTGGGCGGGAGCCCTACAATGAGCAGTTCTTC. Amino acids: CPSRRGREPYNEQFF.

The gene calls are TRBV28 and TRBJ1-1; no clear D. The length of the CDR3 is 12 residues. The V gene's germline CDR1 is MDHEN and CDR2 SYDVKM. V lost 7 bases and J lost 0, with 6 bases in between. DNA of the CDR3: TGTGCCAGCATCGGAATGAACACTGAAGCTTTCTTT. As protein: CASIGMNTEAFF. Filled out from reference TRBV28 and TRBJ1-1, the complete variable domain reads DVKVTQSSRYLVKRTGEKVFLECVQDMDHENMFWYRQDPGLGLRLIYFSYDVKMKEKGDIPEGYSVSREKKERFSLILESASTNQTSMYLCASIGMNTEAFFGQGTRLTVV.

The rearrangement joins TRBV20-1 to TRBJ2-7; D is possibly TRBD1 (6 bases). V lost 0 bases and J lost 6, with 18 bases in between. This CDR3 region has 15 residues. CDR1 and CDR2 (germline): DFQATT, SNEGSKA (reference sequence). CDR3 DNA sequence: TGCAGTGCTAGAGATGTCCAGGGGAAAGTGTCCGAGCAGTACTTC. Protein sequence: CSARDVQGKVSEQYF.

The CDR3 protein is CASSHTSGRASGANVLTF. CDR3 nucleotide sequence: TGTGCCAGCAGCCATACTAGCGGGAGGGCCTCTGGGGCCAACGTCCTGACTTTC. V is TRBV3-1 and J is TRBJ2-6, with TRBD2 matching over 13 bases. The CDR3 length is 18 residues. The germline CDR1 and CDR2 sequences are LGHDT and YNNKEL (reference sequence). V shed 3 bases and J 0 bases; nucleotides not matched to a gene: 2. Complete variable domain (other parts from reference TRBV3-1 and TRBJ2-6): DTAVSQTPKYLVTQMGNDKSIKCEQNLGHDTMYWYKQDSKKFLKIMFSYNNKELIINETVPNRFSPKSPDKAHLNLHINSLELGDSAVYFCASSHTSGRASGANVLTFGAGSRLTVL.

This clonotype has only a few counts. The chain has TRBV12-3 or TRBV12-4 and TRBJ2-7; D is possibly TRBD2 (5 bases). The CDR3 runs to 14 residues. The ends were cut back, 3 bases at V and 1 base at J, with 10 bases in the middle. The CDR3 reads CASSLFSGSYEQYF. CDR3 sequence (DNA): TGTGCCAGCAGTTTGTTTTCGGGGTCCTACGAGCAGTACTTC.

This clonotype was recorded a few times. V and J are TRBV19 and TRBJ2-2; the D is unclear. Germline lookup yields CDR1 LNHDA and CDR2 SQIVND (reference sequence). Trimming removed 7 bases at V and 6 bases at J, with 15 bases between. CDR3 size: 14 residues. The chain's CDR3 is CASTRYKGAGELFF. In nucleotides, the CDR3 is TGTGCCAGTACCCGGTACAAGGGCGCCGGGGAGCTGTTTTTT.

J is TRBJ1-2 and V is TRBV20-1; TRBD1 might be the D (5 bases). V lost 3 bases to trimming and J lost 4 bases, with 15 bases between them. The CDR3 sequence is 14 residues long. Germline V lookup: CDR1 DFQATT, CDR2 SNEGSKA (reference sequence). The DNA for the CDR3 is TGCAGTGCTAGCTGGGACGCCGGCGGCTATGGCTACACCTTC. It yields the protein CSASWDAGGYGYTF.

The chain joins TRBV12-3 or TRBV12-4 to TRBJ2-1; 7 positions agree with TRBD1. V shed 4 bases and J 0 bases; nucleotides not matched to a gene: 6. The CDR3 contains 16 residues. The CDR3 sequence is CASSSRQGYSYNEQFF. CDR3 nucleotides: TGTGCCAGCAGTTCAAGACAGGGCTACTCCTACAATGAGCAGTTCTTC.

The CDR3 region has the DNA TGTGCCAGCAGCTTAAACCTCCGACTAGCGGGAGATGGCACAGATACGCAGTATTTT. Encoded protein: CASSLNLRLAGDGTDTQYF. The gene calls are TRBV11-2 and TRBJ2-3, with TRBD2 matching over 12 bases. In germline, CDR1 is SGHAT, CDR2 FQNNGV. Unmatched junction bases numbered 10, after V lost 2 bases and J lost 1 base. This CDR3 contains 19 residues.

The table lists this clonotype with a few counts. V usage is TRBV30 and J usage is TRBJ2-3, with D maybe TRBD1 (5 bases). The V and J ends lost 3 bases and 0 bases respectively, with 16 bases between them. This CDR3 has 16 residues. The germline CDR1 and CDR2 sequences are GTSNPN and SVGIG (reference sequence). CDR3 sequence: CAWSIWGLSSTDTQYF. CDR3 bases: TGTGCCTGGAGCATATGGGGCCTCTCTAGCACAGATACGCAGTATTTT.

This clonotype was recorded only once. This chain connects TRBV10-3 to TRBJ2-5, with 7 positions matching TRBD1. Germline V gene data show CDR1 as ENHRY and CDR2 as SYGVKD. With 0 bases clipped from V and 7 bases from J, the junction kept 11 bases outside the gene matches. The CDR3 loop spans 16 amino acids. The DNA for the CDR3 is TGTGCCATCAGTGAGTCGAAGGGGGACAGAAACCCGACCCAGTACTTC. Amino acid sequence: CAISESKGDRNPTQYF.

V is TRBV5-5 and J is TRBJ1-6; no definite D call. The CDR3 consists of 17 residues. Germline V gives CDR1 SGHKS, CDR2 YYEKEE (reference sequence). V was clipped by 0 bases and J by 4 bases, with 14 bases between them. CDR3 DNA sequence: TGTGCCAGCAGCTTGGGCAGCTCGATCTATTATAATTCACCCCTCCACTTT. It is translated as CASSLGSSIYYNSPLHF.

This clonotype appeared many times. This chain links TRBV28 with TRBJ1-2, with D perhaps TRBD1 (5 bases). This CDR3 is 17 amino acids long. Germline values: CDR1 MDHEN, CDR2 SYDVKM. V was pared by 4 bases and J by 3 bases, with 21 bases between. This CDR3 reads CASSYPDYGRADYGYTF. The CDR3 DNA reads TGTGCCAGCAGTTACCCCGACTATGGCAGGGCGGACTATGGCTACACCTTC.

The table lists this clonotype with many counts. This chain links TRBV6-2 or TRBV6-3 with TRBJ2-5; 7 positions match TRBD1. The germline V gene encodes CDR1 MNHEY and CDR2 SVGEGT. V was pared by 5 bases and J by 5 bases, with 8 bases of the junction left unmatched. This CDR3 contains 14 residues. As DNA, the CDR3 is TGTGCCAGCAGTCCTCAGACAGGGCGGGAGACCCAGTACTTC. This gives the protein CASSPQTGRETQYF.

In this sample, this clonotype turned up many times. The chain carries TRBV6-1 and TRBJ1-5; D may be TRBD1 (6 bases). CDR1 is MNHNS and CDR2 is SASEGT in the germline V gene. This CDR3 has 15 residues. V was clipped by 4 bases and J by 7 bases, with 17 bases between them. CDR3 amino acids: CASSGPVGGTQPQHF. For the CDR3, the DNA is TGTGCCAGCAGTGGGCCCGTGGGGGGCACCCAGCCCCAGCATTTT.

CDR3 in DNA: TGTGCCAGCAGACTCCGGGACGGAACTGGGGCCAACGTCCTGACTTTC. It codes for CASRLRDGTGANVLTF. The chain has TRBV12-3 or TRBV12-4 and TRBJ2-6; D is perhaps TRBD1 or TRBD2 (5 bases each). V lost 6 bases and J 2 bases, leaving 14 bases between the germline ends. The CDR3 runs 16 residues.

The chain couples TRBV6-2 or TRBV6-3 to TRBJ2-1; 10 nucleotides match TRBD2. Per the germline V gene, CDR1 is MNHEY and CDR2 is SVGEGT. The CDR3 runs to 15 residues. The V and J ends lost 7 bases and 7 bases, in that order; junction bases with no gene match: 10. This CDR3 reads CASNQIAGGRNEQFF. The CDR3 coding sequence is TGTGCCAGCAACCAGATAGCGGGAGGTAGAAATGAGCAGTTCTTC.

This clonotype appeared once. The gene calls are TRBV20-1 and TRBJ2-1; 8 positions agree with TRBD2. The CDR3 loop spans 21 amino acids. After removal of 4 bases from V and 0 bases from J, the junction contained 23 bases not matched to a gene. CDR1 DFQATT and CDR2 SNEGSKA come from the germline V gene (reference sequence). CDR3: CSAIPLSQGPPGLGSYNEQFF. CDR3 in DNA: TGCAGTGCTATCCCCCTGTCCCAAGGACCGCCGGGACTAGGCTCCTACAATGAGCAGTTCTTC.

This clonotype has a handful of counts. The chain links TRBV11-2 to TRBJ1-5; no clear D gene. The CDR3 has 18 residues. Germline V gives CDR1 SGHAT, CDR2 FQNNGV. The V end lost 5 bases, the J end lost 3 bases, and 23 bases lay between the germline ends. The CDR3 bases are TGTGCCAGCAGCAACTTTAGCCTCCGAGGAGGGCCCAATCAGCCCCAGCATTTT. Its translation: CASSNFSLRGGPNQPQHF. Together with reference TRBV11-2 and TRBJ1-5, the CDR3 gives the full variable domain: EAGVAQSPRYKIIEKRQSVAFWCNPISGHATLYWYQQILGQGPKLLIQFQNNGVVDDSQLPKDRFSAERLKGVDSTLKIQPAKLEDSAVYLCASSNFSLRGGPNQPQHFGDGTRLSIL.

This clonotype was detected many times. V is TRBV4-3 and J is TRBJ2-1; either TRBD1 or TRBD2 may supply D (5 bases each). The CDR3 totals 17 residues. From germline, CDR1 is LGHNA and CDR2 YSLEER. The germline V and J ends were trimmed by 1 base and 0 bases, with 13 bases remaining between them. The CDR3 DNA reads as TGCGCCAGCAGCCAAGGGGGACGGCTGAGCTCCTACAATGAGCAGTTCTTC. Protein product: CASSQGGRLSSYNEQFF.

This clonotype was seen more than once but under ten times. In nucleotides, the CDR3 is TGTGCCAGCAGCCAAGAGGAGGGGACCACCGGGGAGCTGTTTTTT. It yields the protein CASSQEEGTTGELFF. The chain carries TRBV4-2 and TRBJ2-2; tentative D call: TRBD2 (6 bases). There are 15 residues in the CDR3. V was trimmed by 0 bases and J by 4 bases, leaving 9 bases between them. Germline lookup yields CDR1 LGHNA and CDR2 YNFKEQ.